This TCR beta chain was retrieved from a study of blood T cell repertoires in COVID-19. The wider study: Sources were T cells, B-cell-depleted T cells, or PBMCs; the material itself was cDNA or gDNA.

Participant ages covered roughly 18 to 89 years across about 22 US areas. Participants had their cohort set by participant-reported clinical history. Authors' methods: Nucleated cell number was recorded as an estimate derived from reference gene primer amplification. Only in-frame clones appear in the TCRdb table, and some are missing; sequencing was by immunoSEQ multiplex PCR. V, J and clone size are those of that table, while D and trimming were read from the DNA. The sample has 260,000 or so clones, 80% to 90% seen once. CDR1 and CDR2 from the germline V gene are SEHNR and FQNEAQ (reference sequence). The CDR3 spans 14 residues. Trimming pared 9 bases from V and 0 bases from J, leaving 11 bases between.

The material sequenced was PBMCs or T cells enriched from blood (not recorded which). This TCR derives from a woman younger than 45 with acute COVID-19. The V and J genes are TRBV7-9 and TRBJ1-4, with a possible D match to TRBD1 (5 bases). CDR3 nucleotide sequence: TGTGCCAGTGGGGGGTCGTCAACTAATGAAAAACTGTTTTTT. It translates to CASGGSSTNEKLFF.